Reported below is one T cell receptor (beta chain). The assay was immunoSEQ multiplex PCR, and TCRdb's table has in-frame clones only and misses some. Altogether 80,000 or so clones are present, approximately 90% being singletons, with the ten largest covering 4.5% to 5.5%. These data come from a study of T cell responses to AZD1222 COVID-19 vaccine. In germline, CDR1 is SEHNR, CDR2 FQNEAQ (reference sequence). CDR3 length: 14 residues. V was pared by 2 bases and J by 2 bases, with 6 bases between. The rearrangement uses TRBV7-9 and TRBJ1-4; D uncertain. The clonotype was recovered from an adult in good health. The specimen comprised peripheral blood, sampled on day 0 of MenACWY control vaccination. The CDR3 DNA is TGTGCCAGCAGCTTAAGCTGGACTAATGAAAAACTGTTTTTT. It translates to CASSLSWTNEKLFF. Together with reference TRBV7-9 and TRBJ1-4, the CDR3 gives the full variable domain: DTGVSQNPRHKITKRGQNVTFRCDPISEHNRLYWYRQTLGQGPEFLTYFQNEAQLEKSRLLSDRFSAERPKGSFSTLEIQRTEQGDSAMYLCASSLSWTNEKLFFGSGTQLSVL.